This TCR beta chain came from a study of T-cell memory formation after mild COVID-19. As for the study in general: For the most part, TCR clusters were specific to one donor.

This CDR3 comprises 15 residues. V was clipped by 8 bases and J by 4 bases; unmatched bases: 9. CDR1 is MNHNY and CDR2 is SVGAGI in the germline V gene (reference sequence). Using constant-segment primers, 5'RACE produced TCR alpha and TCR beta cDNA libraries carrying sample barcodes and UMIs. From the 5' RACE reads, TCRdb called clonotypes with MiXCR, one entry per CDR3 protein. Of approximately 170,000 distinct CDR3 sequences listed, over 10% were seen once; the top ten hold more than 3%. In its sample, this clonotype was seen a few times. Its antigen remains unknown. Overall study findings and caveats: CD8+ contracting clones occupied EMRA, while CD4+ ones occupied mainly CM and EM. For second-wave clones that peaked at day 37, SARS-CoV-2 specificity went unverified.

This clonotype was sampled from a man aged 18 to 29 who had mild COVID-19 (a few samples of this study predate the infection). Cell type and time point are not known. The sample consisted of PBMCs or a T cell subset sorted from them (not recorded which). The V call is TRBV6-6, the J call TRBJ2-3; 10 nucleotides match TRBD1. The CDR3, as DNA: TGTGCCAGCTTTCCATGGGACAGGGGAGCAGATACGCAGTATTTT. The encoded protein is CASFPWDRGADTQYF.